One sample yielded the 21 T cell receptor beta chains listed below, sequenced in a study of T cell responses to AZD1222 COVID-19 vaccine. The protocol was immunoSEQ multiplex PCR, while the TCRdb copy is restricted to in-frame clones and leaves out a portion. The table has 150,000 to 160,000 clones, about nine tenths seen once. The material was peripheral blood, obtained 28 days after the second AZD1222 dose. All receptors derive from an adult who received the AZD1222 COVID-19 vaccine.

CDR3 region: CASIQGARYSGANVLTF. As DNA, the CDR3 is TGTGCCAGCATACAGGGGGCGCGCTACTCTGGGGCCAACGTCCTGACTTTC. V gene TRBV5-6 combines with J gene TRBJ2-6; 9 bases are shared with TRBD1. The CDR3 is 17 amino acids. Germline CDR1 reads SGHDT; CDR2 reads YYEEEE. V was clipped by 6 bases and J by 0 bases; unmatched bases: 7.

The chain is built from TRBV6-2 or TRBV6-3 and TRBJ2-5; D unclear. This CDR3 spans 11 amino acids. CDR1 is MNHEY, CDR2 SVGEGT, per germline. Trimming left V 0 bases short and J 7 bases short, with 3 bases between. The CDR3 sequence: CASSYSATQYF. The CDR3 DNA is TGTGCCAGCAGTTACTCGGCGACCCAGTACTTC.

The table lists this clone with a few counts. The V and J genes are TRBV6-6 and TRBJ2-1; a possible D gene is TRBD2 (6 bases). The germline gives CDR1 MNHNY, CDR2 SVGAGI (reference sequence). This CDR3 is 16 amino acids long. V lost 2 bases and J 5 bases, leaving 16 bases between the germline ends. The CDR3, as DNA: TGTGCCAGCAGTTACGTAGCGGCAACCTGGGACAATGAGCAGTTCTTC. This codes for CASSYVAATWDNEQFF.

J is TRBJ2-7 and V is TRBV5-1, with 9 bases that match TRBD1. From germline, CDR1 is SGHRS and CDR2 YFSETQ. The CDR3 extends over 14 amino acids. J lost 7 bases, V lost 3 bases, and 8 bases had no gene match. This CDR3 is CASSSGTGSREQYF. Here the CDR3 DNA reads TGCGCCAGCAGCTCCGGGACAGGGTCTCGGGAGCAGTACTTC. Full variable domain (remainder filled in from reference TRBV5-1 and TRBJ2-7): KAGVTQTPRYLIKTRGQQVTLSCSPISGHRSVSWYQQTPGQGLQFLFEYFSETQRNKGNFPGRFSGRQFSNSRSEMNVSTLELGDSALYLCASSSGTGSREQYFGPGTRLTVT.

This chain uses TRBV29-1 with TRBJ1-2; D is ambiguous. This CDR3 contains 16 residues. Germline V lookup: CDR1 SQVTM, CDR2 ANQGSEA. Trimming shortened V by 3 bases and J by 8 bases, and 25 bases separated the two germline ends. The CDR3 region has the DNA TGCAGCGTTGAGATATGGACGGATAAAGGACCGAGGGGCTACACCTTC. This codes for CSVEIWTDKGPRGYTF.

The V and J genes are TRBV28 and TRBJ1-1; no clear D. Trimming pared 5 bases from V and 7 bases from J, leaving 11 bases between. CDR3 size: 12 residues. Germline CDR1 MDHEN, CDR2 SYDVKM. The CDR3 DNA reads as TGTGCCAGCAGTCCCAGGAAGCTTGAAGCTTTCTTT. This encodes CASSPRKLEAFF.

CDR3 DNA sequence: TGTGCCAGCAGCTTAACGTTGAACTCCGAGCAGTACTTC. It specifies CASSLTLNSEQYF. The chain links TRBV7-3 to TRBJ2-7; no reliable D call. This CDR3 spans 13 amino acids. The V end was cut by 0 bases, the J end by 6 bases, with 9 bases between. The V gene's germline CDR1 is SGHTA and CDR2 FQGTGA.

The chain couples TRBV6-5 to TRBJ1-2; perhaps TRBD1 as D (5 bases). V lost 8 bases, J lost 3 bases, and 19 bases lay in between. CDR3 length: 15 residues. Germline loops: CDR1 MNHEY, CDR2 SVGAGI. CDR3 in amino acids: CASHQPGGGYYGYTF. The CDR3 bases are TGTGCCAGCCACCAACCGGGGGGAGGGTACTATGGCTACACCTTC.

This chain uses TRBV3-1 (or the pseudogene TRBV3-2) with TRBJ2-1, with 8 bases fitting TRBD1. The ends lost 5 bases at V and 0 bases at J; junction bases unmatched: 18. Per germline, CDR1 LGHDT and CDR2 YNNKEL (reference sequence). The CDR3 consists of 20 residues. The CDR3 region is CASSYRQGSRGFSSYNEQFF. CDR3 nucleotide sequence: TGTGCCAGCAGCTACCGACAGGGGTCGCGAGGGTTCAGCTCCTACAATGAGCAGTTCTTC.

This clone was seen only once. The V and J genes are TRBV7-2 and TRBJ1-5; the D gene is possibly TRBD1 (6 bases). V was shortened by 2 bases and J by 2 bases, with 19 bases between the two germline ends. The CDR3 runs 18 residues. Germline V gene sequence: CDR1 SGHTA, CDR2 FQGNSA. CDR3 in DNA: TGTGCCAGCAGCTTACAAGGACCGGGGGGCCCGGGCAATCAGCCCCAGCATTTT. Its protein is CASSLQGPGGPGNQPQHF. The entire variable domain, with the rest obtained from reference TRBV7-2 and TRBJ1-5, is as follows: GAGVSQSPSNKVTEKGKDVELRCDPISGHTALYWYRQSLGQGLEFLIYFQGNSAPDKSGLPSDRFSAERTGGSVSTLTIQRTQQEDSAVYLCASSLQGPGGPGNQPQHFGDGTRLSIL.

In nucleotides, the CDR3 is TGTGCCTGGAGTCTTCTCGGACCGAGTAGTTCACCCCTCCACTTT. Its translation: CAWSLLGPSSSPLHF. The rearrangement uses TRBV30 and TRBJ1-6; D is unclear. The CDR3 has 15 residues. The V end was cut by 2 bases, the J end by 9 bases, with 17 bases between. The germline V gene encodes CDR1 GTSNPN and CDR2 SVGIG (reference sequence).

The chain combines TRBV20-1 with TRBJ1-1; D unresolved. CDR3 size: 11 residues. V was shortened by 6 bases and J by 5 bases, with 10 bases between the two germline ends. Germline V gene lookup returns CDR1 DFQATT and CDR2 SNEGSKA (reference sequence). The CDR3 bases are TGCAGTGCCGGTAGGGTAACTGAAGCTTTCTTT. Translating gives CSAGRVTEAFF.

The V and J genes are TRBV3-1 (or the pseudogene TRBV3-2) and TRBJ2-3; 15 bases are a match to TRBD2. Per germline, CDR1 LGHDT and CDR2 YNNKEL (reference sequence). The V gene end was trimmed by 5 bases and the J gene end by 0 bases; junction bases not matched to a gene: 6. The CDR3 runs 18 residues. CDR3 loop: CASSFGLAGGPSTDTQYF. In DNA, the CDR3 is TGTGCCAGCAGCTTCGGACTAGCGGGAGGGCCTAGCACAGATACGCAGTATTTT.

This clone was observed a handful of times. V and J are TRBV7-2 and TRBJ2-7, with D maybe TRBD1 (5 bases). Per the germline V gene, CDR1 is SGHTA and CDR2 is FQGNSA. The V and J ends lost 2 bases and 5 bases respectively, with 10 bases between them. The CDR3 length is 13 residues. CDR3 protein: CASSLRLGDEQYF. CDR3 DNA sequence: TGTGCCAGCAGCTTAAGGTTAGGGGACGAGCAGTACTTC.

This chain connects TRBV7-2 to TRBJ1-5; D is ambiguous. Trimming stripped 3 bases from V and 2 bases from J, with 17 bases between. This CDR3 is 17 amino acids long. CDR1 SGHTA and CDR2 FQGNSA come from the germline V gene. In nucleotides, the CDR3 is TGTGCCAGCAGCTTTACCCCCGGGCAGCTCCGCAATCAGCCCCAGCATTTT. Its protein is CASSFTPGQLRNQPQHF.

The CDR3 sequence: CASSSGSRLTEAFF. In DNA, the CDR3 is TGTGCCAGCAGTTCAGGCAGTAGGCTGACTGAAGCTTTCTTT. The J gene is TRBJ1-1, the V gene TRBV27, with D unresolved. CDR1 and CDR2 (germline): MNHEY, SMNVEV (reference sequence). V lost 4 bases and J lost 5, with 14 bases in between. The CDR3 length is 14 residues.

This chain connects TRBV12-3 or TRBV12-4 to TRBJ1-6; no firm D call. V was clipped by 4 bases and J by 9 bases, with 7 bases between them. The CDR3 sequence is 12 residues long. This chain's CDR3 is CASSSQLSPLHF. DNA of the CDR3: TGTGCCAGCAGTTCTCAACTTTCACCCCTCCACTTT.

V and J are TRBV7-2 and TRBJ2-3; no definite D call. The V and J ends lost 4 bases and 2 bases respectively, with 7 bases between them. Germline V gene data show CDR1 as SGHTA and CDR2 as FQGNSA. The CDR3 consists of 13 residues. The DNA of the CDR3 is TGTGCCAGCAGCTCCCGACTCACAGATACGCAGTATTTT. Protein product: CASSSRLTDTQYF.

The chain combines TRBV20-1 with TRBJ1-6; the D gene is possibly TRBD1 (5 bases). The CDR3 has 11 residues. The ends were cut back, 4 bases at V and 10 bases at J, with 8 bases in the middle. CDR1 DFQATT and CDR2 SNEGSKA come from the germline V gene (reference sequence). This CDR3 is CSATGNSPLHF. The CDR3 DNA is TGCAGTGCTACAGGGAACTCACCCCTCCACTTT.

V and J are TRBV7-9 and TRBJ2-5; D not resolved. The CDR3 has 12 amino acids. V was cut by 5 bases and J by 7 bases, with 11 bases left in between. Germline V gives CDR1 SEHNR, CDR2 FQNEAQ (reference sequence). CDR3 sequence: CASSADLGTQYF. For the CDR3, the DNA is TGTGCCAGCAGCGCAGATCTTGGGACCCAGTACTTC.

The V call is TRBV12-3 or TRBV12-4, the J call TRBJ2-2, with a weak D call TRBD2 (6 bases). CDR3 length equals 13 residues. Trimming removed 3 bases at V and 7 bases at J, with 9 bases between. CDR3 bases: TGTGCCAGCAGTTTCAAGGAGGGCGGGGAGCTGTTTTTT. This encodes CASSFKEGGELFF.